These 7 T cell receptor beta chains were sequenced from one sample in a study of OX40 agonist ivuxolimab in advanced cancers. Assay used: immunoSEQ multiplex PCR; TCRdb lists only in-frame clones, some missing. Of 68,000 or so clones in the sample, approximately 80% were seen once. The material was CD4+ or CD8+ T cells sorted from blood, obtained in a trial of the OX40 agonist ivuxolimab. These TCRs come from an adult with an advanced solid tumor such as melanoma, head and neck, liver or kidney cancer.

The rearrangement links TRBV28 to TRBJ1-1; D uncertain. CDR1 is MDHEN and CDR2 is SYDVKM in the germline V gene. Trimming took 5 bases from V and 3 from J, leaving 10 bases between them. The CDR3 has 13 amino acids. CDR3 sequence: CASSAPRHTEAFF. The CDR3 DNA reads TGTGCCAGCAGTGCCCCGCGGCACACTGAAGCTTTCTTT.

The genes are TRBV18 and TRBJ2-5, with 7 bases identical to TRBD1. Germline V gene data show CDR1 as KGHSH and CDR2 as LQKENI. The CDR3 is 14 amino acids. V shed 3 bases and J 5 bases; nucleotides not matched to a gene: 6. CDR3 sequence (DNA): TGTGCCAGCTCACCGAGGGGGCGCGGGGAGACCCAGTACTTC. As protein: CASSPRGRGETQYF.

The chain recombines TRBV7-6 with TRBJ2-1; 10 bases are a match to TRBD1. This CDR3 comprises 13 residues. J was trimmed by 12 bases and V by 5 bases; bases with no gene match: 7. CDR1 is SGHVS, CDR2 FNYEAQ, per germline. The CDR3 DNA is TGTGCCAGCAGCACGAGGACAGGGGGTGTGCAGTTCTTC. It is translated as CASSTRTGGVQFF.

J is TRBJ1-2 and V is TRBV6-6; tentative D call: TRBD1 (5 bases). This CDR3 region has 12 residues. V was cut by 10 bases and J by 5 bases, with 14 bases left in between. The germline V gene has CDR1 MNHNY and CDR2 SVGAGI (reference sequence). In DNA, the CDR3 is TGTGCCACCCTGCCCGGGGGGTATGGCTACACCTTC. Translation: CATLPGGYGYTF.

This chain uses TRBV7-9 with TRBJ1-2; weak D call: TRBD1 (6 bases). The V gene's germline CDR1 is SEHNR and CDR2 FQNEAQ (reference sequence). This CDR3 has 13 residues. The V gene lost 5 bases and the J gene lost 2 bases, with 9 bases spanning the gap. CDR3 bases: TGTGCCAGCAGCCCCGGACAGAACTATGGCTACACCTTC. Translation gives CASSPGQNYGYTF.

The chain links TRBV7-9 to TRBJ1-2; possible D gene TRBD1, 6 bases. Germline CDR1 is SEHNR and CDR2 is FQNEAQ (reference sequence). V gave up 0 bases and J gave up 7 bases, with 12 bases separating them. The CDR3 extends over 14 amino acids. The CDR3, as DNA: TGTGCCAGCAGCTTAGCGTTGGGGGGCTCTGGCTACACCTTC. Translating it yields CASSLALGGSGYTF.

This chain joins TRBV28 and TRBJ2-7; D uncertain. CDR1 MDHEN and CDR2 SYDVKM come from the germline V gene. V gave up 5 bases and J gave up 0 bases, with 11 bases separating them. The CDR3 is 14 amino acids. The CDR3 DNA is TGTGCCAGCAGTGCTACGGTAGGCTCCTACGAGCAGTACTTC. Protein: CASSATVGSYEQYF.